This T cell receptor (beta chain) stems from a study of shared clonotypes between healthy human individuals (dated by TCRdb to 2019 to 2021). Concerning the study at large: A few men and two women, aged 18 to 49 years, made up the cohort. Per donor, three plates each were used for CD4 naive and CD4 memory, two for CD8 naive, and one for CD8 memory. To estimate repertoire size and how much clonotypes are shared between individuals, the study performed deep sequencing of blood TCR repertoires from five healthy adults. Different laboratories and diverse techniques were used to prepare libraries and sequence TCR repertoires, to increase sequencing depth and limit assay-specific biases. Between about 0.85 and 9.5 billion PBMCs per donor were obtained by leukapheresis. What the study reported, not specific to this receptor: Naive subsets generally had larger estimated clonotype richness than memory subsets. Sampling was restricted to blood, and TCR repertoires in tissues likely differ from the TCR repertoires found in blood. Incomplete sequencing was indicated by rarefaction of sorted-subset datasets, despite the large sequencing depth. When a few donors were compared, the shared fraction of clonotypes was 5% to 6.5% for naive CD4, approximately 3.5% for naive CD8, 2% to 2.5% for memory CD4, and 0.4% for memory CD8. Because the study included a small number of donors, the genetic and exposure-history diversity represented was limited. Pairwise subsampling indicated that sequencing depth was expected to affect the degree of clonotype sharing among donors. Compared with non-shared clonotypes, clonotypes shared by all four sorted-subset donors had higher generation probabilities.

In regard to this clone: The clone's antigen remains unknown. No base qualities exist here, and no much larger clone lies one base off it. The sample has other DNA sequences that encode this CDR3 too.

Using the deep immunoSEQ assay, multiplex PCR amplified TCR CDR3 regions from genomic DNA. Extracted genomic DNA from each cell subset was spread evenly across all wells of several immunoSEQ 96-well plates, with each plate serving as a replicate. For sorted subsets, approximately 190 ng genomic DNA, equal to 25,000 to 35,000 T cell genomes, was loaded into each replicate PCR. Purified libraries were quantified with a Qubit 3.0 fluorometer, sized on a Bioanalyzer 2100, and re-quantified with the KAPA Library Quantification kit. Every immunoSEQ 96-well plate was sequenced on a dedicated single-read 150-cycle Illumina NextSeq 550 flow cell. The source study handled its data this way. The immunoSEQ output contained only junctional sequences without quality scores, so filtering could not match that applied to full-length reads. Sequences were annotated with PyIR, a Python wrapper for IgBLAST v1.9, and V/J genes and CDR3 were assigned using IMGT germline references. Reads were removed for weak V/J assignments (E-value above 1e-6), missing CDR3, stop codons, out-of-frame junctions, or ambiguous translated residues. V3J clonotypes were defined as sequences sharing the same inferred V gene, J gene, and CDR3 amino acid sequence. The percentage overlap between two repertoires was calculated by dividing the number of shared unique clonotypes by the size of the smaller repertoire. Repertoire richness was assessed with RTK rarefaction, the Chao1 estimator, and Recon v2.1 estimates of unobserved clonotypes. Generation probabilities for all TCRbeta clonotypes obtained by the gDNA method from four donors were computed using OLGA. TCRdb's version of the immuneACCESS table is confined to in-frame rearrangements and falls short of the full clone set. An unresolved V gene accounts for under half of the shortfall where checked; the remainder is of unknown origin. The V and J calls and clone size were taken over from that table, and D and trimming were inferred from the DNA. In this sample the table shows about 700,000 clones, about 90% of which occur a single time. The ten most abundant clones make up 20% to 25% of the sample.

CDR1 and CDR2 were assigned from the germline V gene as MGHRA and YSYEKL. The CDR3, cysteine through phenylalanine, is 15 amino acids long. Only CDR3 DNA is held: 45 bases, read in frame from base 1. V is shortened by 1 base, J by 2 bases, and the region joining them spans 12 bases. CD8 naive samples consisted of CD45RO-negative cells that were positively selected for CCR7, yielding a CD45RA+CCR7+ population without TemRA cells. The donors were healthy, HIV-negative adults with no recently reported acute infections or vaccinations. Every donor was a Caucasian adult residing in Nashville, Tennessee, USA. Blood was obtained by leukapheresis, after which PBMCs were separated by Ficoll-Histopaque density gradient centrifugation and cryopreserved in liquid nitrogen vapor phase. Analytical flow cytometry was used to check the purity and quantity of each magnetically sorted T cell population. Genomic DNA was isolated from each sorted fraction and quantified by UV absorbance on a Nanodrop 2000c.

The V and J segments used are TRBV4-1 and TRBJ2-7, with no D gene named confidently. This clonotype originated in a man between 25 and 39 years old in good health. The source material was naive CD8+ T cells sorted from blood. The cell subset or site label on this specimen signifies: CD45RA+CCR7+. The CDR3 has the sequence CASSQVVGPTYEQYF. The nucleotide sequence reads TGCGCCAGCAGCCAAGTCGTTGGGCCAACCTACGAGCAGTACTTC.